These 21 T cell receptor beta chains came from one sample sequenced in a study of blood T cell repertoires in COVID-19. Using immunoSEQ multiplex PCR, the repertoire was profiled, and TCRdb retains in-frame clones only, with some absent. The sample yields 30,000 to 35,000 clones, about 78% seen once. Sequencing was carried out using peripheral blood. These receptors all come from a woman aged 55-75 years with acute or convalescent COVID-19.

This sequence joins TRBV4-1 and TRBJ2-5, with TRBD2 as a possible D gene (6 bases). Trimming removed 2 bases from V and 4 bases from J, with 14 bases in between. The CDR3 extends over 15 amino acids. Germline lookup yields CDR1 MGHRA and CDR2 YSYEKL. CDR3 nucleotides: TGCGCCAGCAGCCAAACTCCGGGAGACTCAGAGACCCAGTACTTC. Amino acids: CASSQTPGDSETQYF.

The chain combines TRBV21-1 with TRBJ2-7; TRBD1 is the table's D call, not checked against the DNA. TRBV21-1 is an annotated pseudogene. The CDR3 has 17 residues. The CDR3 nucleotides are TGTGCCAGCAGCGGGACAGGGGAATATTCCCGAAGTTACGAGCAGTACTTC. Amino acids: CASSGTGEYSRSYEQYF.

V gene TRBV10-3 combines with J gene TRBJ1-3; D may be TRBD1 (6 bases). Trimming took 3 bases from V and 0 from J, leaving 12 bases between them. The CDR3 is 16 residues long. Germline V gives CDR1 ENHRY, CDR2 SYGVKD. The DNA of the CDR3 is TGTGCCATCAGTGATGGTCAGGGGAGCTCTGGAAACACCATATATTTT. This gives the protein CAISDGQGSSGNTIYF.

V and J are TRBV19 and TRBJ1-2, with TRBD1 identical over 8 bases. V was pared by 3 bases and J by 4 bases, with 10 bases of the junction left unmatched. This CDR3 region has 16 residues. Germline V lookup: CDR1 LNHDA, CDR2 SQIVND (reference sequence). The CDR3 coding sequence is TGTGCCAGTAGTATCTCCACAGGGGGTCGTATCTATGGCTACACCTTC. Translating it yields CASSISTGGRIYGYTF.

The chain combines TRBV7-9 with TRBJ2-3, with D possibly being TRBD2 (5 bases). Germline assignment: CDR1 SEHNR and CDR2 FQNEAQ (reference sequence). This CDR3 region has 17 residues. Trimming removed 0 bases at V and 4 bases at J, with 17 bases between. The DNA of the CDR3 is TGTGCCAGCAGCTTAGCCTACCCGGACTTTGTCGCAGATACGCAGTATTTT. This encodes CASSLAYPDFVADTQYF.

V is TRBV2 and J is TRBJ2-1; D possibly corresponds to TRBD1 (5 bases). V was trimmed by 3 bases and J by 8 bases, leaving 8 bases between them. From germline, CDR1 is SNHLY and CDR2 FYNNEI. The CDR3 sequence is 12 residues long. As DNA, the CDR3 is TGTGCCAGCAGTGATCAGGGCTATGAGCAGTTCTTC. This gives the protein CASSDQGYEQFF.

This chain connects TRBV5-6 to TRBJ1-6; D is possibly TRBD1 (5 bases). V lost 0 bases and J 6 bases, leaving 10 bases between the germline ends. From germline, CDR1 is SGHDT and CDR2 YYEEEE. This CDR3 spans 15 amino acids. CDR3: CASSLGGGVNSPLHF. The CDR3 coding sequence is TGTGCCAGCAGCTTGGGAGGAGGGGTTAATTCACCCCTCCACTTT.

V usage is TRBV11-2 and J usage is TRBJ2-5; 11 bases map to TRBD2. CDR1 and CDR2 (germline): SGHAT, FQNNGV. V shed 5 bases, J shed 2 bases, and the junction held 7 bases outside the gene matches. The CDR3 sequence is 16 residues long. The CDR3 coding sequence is TGTGCCAGCAGCACCAGACTAGCGGGGTCTCAAGAGACCCAGTACTTC. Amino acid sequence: CASSTRLAGSQETQYF.

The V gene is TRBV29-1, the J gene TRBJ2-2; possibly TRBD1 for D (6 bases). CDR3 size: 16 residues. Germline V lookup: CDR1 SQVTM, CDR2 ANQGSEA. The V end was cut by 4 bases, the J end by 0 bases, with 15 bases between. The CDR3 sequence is CSVGNVTGSNTGELFF. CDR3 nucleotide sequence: TGCAGCGTTGGGAACGTGACAGGTTCGAACACCGGGGAGCTGTTTTTT.

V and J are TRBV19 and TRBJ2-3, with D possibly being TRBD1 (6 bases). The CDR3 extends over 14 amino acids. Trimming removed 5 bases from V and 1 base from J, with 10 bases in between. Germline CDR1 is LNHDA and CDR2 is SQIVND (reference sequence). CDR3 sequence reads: CASSSAGGTDTQYF. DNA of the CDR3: TGTGCCAGTAGTTCAGCAGGGGGCACAGATACGCAGTATTTT. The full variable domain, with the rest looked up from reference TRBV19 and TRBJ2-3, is DGGITQSPKYLFRKEGQNVTLSCEQNLNHDAMYWYRQDPGQGLRLIYYSQIVNDFQKGDIAEGYSVSREKKESFPLTVTSAQKNPTAFYLCASSSAGGTDTQYFGPGTRLTVL.

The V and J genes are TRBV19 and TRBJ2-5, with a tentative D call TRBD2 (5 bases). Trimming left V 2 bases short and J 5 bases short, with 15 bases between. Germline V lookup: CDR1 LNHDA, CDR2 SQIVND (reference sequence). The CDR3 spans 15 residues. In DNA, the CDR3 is TGTGCCAGTAGTATATCTTCGGCGAGAGGGGAGACCCAGTACTTC. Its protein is CASSISSARGETQYF. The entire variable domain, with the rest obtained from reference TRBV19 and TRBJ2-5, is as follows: DGGITQSPKYLFRKEGQNVTLSCEQNLNHDAMYWYRQDPGQGLRLIYYSQIVNDFQKGDIAEGYSVSREKKESFPLTVTSAQKNPTAFYLCASSISSARGETQYFGPGTRLLVL.

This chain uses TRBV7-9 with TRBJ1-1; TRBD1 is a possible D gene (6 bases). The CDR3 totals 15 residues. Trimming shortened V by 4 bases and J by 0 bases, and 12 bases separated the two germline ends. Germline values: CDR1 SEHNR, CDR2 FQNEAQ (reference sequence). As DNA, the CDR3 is TGTGCCAGCAGCTCAGAGGACAGTCTGAACACTGAAGCTTTCTTT. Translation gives CASSSEDSLNTEAFF.

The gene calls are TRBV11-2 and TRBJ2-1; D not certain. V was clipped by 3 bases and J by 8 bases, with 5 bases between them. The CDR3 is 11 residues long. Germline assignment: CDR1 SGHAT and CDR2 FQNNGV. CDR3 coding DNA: TGTGCCAGCAGCTTTCTTGATGAGCAGTTCTTC. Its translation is CASSFLDEQFF.

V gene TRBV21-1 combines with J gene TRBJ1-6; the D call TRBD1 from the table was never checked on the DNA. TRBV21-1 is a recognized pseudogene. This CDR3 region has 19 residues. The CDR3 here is CASSTPGVQGARNNSPLHF. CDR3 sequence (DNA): TGTGCCAGCAGCACCCCCGGGGTGCAGGGGGCGAGGAATAATTCACCCCTCCACTTT.

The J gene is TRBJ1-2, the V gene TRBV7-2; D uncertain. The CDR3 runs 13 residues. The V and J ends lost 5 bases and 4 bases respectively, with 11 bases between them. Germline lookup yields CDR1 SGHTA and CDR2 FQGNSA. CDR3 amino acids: CASSAQIVYGYTF. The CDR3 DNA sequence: TGTGCCAGCAGCGCACAGATAGTCTATGGCTACACCTTC.

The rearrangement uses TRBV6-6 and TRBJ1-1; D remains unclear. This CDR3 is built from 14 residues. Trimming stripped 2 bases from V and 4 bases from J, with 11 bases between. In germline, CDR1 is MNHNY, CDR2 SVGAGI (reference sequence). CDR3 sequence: CASSYQEPGTEAFF. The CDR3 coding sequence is TGTGCCAGCAGTTACCAGGAACCCGGCACTGAAGCTTTCTTT.

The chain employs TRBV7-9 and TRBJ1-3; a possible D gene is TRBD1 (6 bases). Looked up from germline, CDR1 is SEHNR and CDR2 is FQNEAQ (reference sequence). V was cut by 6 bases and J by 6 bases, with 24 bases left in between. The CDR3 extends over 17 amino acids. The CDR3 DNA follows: TGTGCCAGCAGTGAGACTTTGAGGGGGATTGATGAAAACACCATATATTTT. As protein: CASSETLRGIDENTIYF.

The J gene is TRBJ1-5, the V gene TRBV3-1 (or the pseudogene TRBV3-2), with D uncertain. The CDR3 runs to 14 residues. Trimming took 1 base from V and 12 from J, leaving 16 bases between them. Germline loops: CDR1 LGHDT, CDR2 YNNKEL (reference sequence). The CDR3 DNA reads TGTGCCAGCAGCCAAGGAGCATTGAAGGCGGACCAGCATTTT. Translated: CASSQGALKADQHF.

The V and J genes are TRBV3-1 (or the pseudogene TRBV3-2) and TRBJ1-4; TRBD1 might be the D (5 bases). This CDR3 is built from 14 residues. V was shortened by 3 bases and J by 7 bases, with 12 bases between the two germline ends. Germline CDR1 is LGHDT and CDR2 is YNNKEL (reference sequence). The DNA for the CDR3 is TGTGCCAGCAGCCATAAGGGAAGGGGTGAAAAACTGTTTTTT. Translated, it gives CASSHKGRGEKLFF.

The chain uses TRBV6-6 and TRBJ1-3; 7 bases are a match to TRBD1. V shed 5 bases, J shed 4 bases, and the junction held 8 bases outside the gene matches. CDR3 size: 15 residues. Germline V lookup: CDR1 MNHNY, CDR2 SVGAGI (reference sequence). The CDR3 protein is CASSPRGARGNTIYF. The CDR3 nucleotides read TGTGCCAGCAGTCCCAGGGGGGCGCGGGGAAACACCATATATTTT.

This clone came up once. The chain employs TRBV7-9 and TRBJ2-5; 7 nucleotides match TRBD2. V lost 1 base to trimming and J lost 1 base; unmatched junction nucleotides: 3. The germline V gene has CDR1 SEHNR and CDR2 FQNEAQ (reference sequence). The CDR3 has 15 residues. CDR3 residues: CASSLGDYRQETQYF. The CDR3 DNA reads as TGTGCCAGCAGCTTAGGGGACTATCGCCAAGAGACCCAGTACTTC.